This entry is about one T cell receptor (beta chain). This record comes from a study of blood T cell repertoires in COVID-19. The V gene end was trimmed by 9 bases and the J gene end by 4 bases; junction bases not matched to a gene: 4. Germline values: CDR1 LNHDA, CDR2 SQIVND (reference sequence). This CDR3 has 14 residues. Clones were read by immunoSEQ multiplex PCR, and TCRdb kept only the in-frame ones, dropping some. The data hold 360,000 or so clones, with around nine tenths observed a single time. This sequence was found in a woman aged 25 to 39 who had recovered from COVID-19. The sequencing input was PBMCs or T cells enriched from blood (not recorded which). This rearrangement joins TRBV19 to TRBJ2-2; 11 bases align to TRBD2. The CDR3 region has the DNA TGTGCCAGCGTCCTAGCGGGGGGCACCGGGGAGCTGTTTTTT. Protein sequence: CASVLAGGTGELFF.